The clone carrying this TCR beta chain was observed many times. Its cognate antigen is unknown. This sample was taken from a study of CD8 T cells in ankylosing spondylitis. Study results and limitations: Existing reports had already noted some motif variants in reactive arthritis synovial fluid and blood. Disease-linked clones displayed a CD8+ phenotype and appeared relatively rarely in peripheral blood. Made up of roughly 8 highly homologous variants, a TCR beta motif appeared characteristic of ankylosing spondylitis blood.

Trimming took 4 bases from V and 2 from J, leaving 8 bases between them. The CDR3 extends over 14 amino acids. MiXCR was run by TCRdb on the 5' RACE reads, yielding one entry per CDR3 protein. The sample gives about 250,000 distinct CDR3 sequences, roughly a quarter of which show up once; roughly 0.67% is in the top ten. This chain links TRBV12-3 or TRBV12-4 with TRBJ2-2; D unclear. This TCR came from a male donor with ankylosing spondylitis or in good health (not recorded which). The sample consisted of blood, either unsorted or a sorted T cell fraction (not recorded which). The CDR3 region is CASSSRGNTGELFF. CDR3 nucleotide sequence: TGTGCCAGCAGTTCTCGAGGAAACACCGGGGAGCTGTTTTTT.